Shown below are 28 T cell receptor beta chains from a single sample sequenced in a study of blood T cell repertoires in COVID-19 (TCRdb year 2020). The receptor library was made with the immunoSEQ multiplex PCR assay. This is the immuneACCESS table as TCRdb keeps it, with only in-frame sequences that have V and J called. A part of the clones is gone; compared with another copy, unresolved V genes explain less than half, and the rest is unexplained. The sample table shows hundreds of thousands of clones, and 70% to 90% are seen once. The ten top clones hold about 2.2% of the sample. The sequenced sample was peripheral blood. Receptors originate from a woman aged 25 to 39 who had recovered from COVID-19.

The chain carries TRBV19 and TRBJ2-3; possible D gene TRBD2, 6 bases. Germline loops: CDR1 LNHDA, CDR2 SQIVND (reference sequence). The CDR3 length is 15 residues. V lost 5 bases and J 6 bases, leaving 18 bases between the germline ends. The CDR3 DNA is TGTGCCAGTAGTGAAACCGGGACGGGACTGGATACGCAGTATTTT. Translation gives CASSETGTGLDTQYF.

This clone has just one count. The V call is TRBV18, the J call TRBJ2-7; 9 nucleotides agree with TRBD1. CDR3 length equals 16 residues. Trimming took 4 bases from V and 2 from J; bases not matched to a gene: 9. From germline, CDR1 is KGHSH and CDR2 LQKENI. DNA for the CDR3: TGTGCCAGCTCACTTCAACTAGGACAGGGGCCCTACGAGCAGTACTTC. This sequence encodes CASSLQLGQGPYEQYF.

The J gene is TRBJ2-7, the V gene TRBV24-1; TRBD1 matches at 9 bases. V dropped 10 bases and J dropped 5; count of bases not matched to a gene: 11. The CDR3 sequence is 14 residues long. Germline assignment: CDR1 KGHDR and CDR2 SFDVKD. The CDR3 loop reads CATSPTGGGDEQYF. DNA of the CDR3: TGTGCCACGAGTCCCACAGGGGGCGGGGACGAGCAGTACTTC.

The chain combines TRBV18 with TRBJ2-3, with 7 bases lining up with TRBD2. CDR3 length: 17 residues. Germline values: CDR1 KGHSH, CDR2 LQKENI. V was clipped by 2 bases and J by 4 bases; unmatched bases: 12. The CDR3 region is CASSPTGLGLGADTQYF. CDR3 nucleotides: TGTGCCAGCTCACCAACCGGACTAGGCCTCGGGGCAGATACGCAGTATTTT.

This clone was seen only once. The rearrangement uses TRBV13 and TRBJ1-2, with D unresolved. Germline CDR1 and CDR2: PRHDT and FYEKMQ (reference sequence). The CDR3 contains 14 residues. Trimming stripped 1 base from V and 6 bases from J, with 12 bases between. The CDR3 reads CASSLDLGGHGYTF. CDR3 DNA sequence: TGTGCCAGCAGCTTAGATCTCGGCGGTCATGGCTACACCTTC.

This chain links TRBV7-2 with TRBJ2-1; tentatively, D is TRBD2 (5 bases). With 2 bases removed from V and 2 bases from J, the gap between germline ends came to 13 bases. Germline CDR1 and CDR2: SGHTA and FQGNSA. This CDR3 spans 16 amino acids. CDR3: CASSLYTGSAYNEQFF. The CDR3 coding sequence is TGTGCCAGCAGCTTATACACGGGAAGCGCCTACAATGAGCAGTTCTTC.

The CDR3: CASSQTRVGAQETQYF. The CDR3 bases are TGTGCCAGCAGCCAAACTAGGGTGGGGGCCCAAGAGACCCAGTACTTC. The chain has TRBV3-1 (or the pseudogene TRBV3-2) and TRBJ2-5; maybe TRBD1 (6 bases). This CDR3 region has 16 residues. From germline, CDR1 is LGHDT and CDR2 YNNKEL (reference sequence). The V end was cut by 2 bases, the J end by 1 base, with 14 bases between.

The V and J genes are TRBV10-3 and TRBJ1-1; the D gene is possibly TRBD1 (5 bases). The germline V gene has CDR1 ENHRY and CDR2 SYGVKD. This CDR3 has 15 amino acids. V was shortened by 0 bases and J by 5 bases, with 13 bases between the two germline ends. This CDR3 is CAISESGKGMTEAFF. The CDR3 region has the DNA TGTGCCATCAGTGAGTCGGGCAAGGGGATGACTGAAGCTTTCTTT.

J is TRBJ2-7 and V is TRBV30, with TRBD1 identical over 8 bases. This CDR3 is 14 amino acids long. Germline-derived CDR1 and CDR2 are GTSNPN and SVGIG (reference sequence). V trimming: 1 base; J trimming: 2 bases; junction bases outside the gene matches: 4. CDR3 protein: CAWSANRGTYEQYF. CDR3 in DNA: TGTGCCTGGAGTGCTAACAGGGGGACCTACGAGCAGTACTTC.

The chain couples TRBV24-1 to TRBJ2-1, with no clear D. Germline CDR1 reads KGHDR; CDR2 reads SFDVKD. The CDR3 is made up of 16 amino acids. The V end was cut by 3 bases, the J end by 9 bases, with 20 bases between. In DNA, the CDR3 is TGTGCCACCAGTGATCGAAACCCCACGCGGCGGTCTGAGCAGTTCTTC. Its translation: CATSDRNPTRRSEQFF.

V gene TRBV19 combines with J gene TRBJ2-7, with TRBD1 identical over 8 bases. The junction had 3 bases not matched to a gene; V was cut back by 1 base and J by 4 bases. Germline V gene sequence: CDR1 LNHDA, CDR2 SQIVND (reference sequence). The CDR3 extends over 14 amino acids. CDR3 nucleotides: TGTGCCAGTAGTATAGGAGGGACAGGATACGAGCAGTACTTC. Its translation is CASSIGGTGYEQYF.

The rearrangement joins TRBV25-1 to TRBJ1-2; maybe TRBD1 (6 bases). The CDR3 is made up of 17 amino acids. The germline V gene encodes CDR1 MGHDK and CDR2 SYGVNS. Trimming took off 3 bases at V and 1 base at J, with 18 bases between the two ends. The CDR3 sequence is CASSDPKRQAGNYGYTF. In nucleotides, the CDR3 is TGTGCCAGCAGTGACCCCAAGCGACAGGCTGGTAACTATGGCTACACCTTC.

This sequence joins TRBV5-1 and TRBJ1-2; perhaps TRBD1 as D (5 bases). The CDR3 length is 14 residues. Germline CDR1 SGHRS, CDR2 YFSETQ. Trimming stripped 0 bases from V and 4 bases from J, with 10 bases between. The CDR3 is CASSLAGQIYGYTF. The CDR3 DNA reads TGCGCCAGCAGCTTGGCAGGGCAGATCTATGGCTACACCTTC.

This clone was observed a handful of times. V is TRBV19 and J is TRBJ1-5; TRBD1 is a possible D gene (6 bases). CDR1 is LNHDA and CDR2 is SQIVND in the germline V gene (reference sequence). Trimming took off 7 bases at V and 0 bases at J, with 13 bases between the two ends. The CDR3 totals 15 residues. CDR3 region: CASIDRSYSNQPQHF. CDR3 coding DNA: TGTGCCAGTATAGACAGGAGTTATAGCAATCAGCCCCAGCATTTT.

J is TRBJ2-1 and V is TRBV24-1, with D possibly matching TRBD2 (6 bases). The CDR3 contains 16 residues. Trimming left V 4 bases short and J 3 bases short, with 15 bases between. CDR1 and CDR2 (germline): KGHDR, SFDVKD. Here the CDR3 DNA reads TGTGCCACCAGTGACAATACCGGGGGTAGCTACAATGAGCAGTTCTTC. This sequence encodes CATSDNTGGSYNEQFF.

V is TRBV2 and J is TRBJ1-2; D is undetermined. Trimming stripped 4 bases from V and 1 base from J, with 7 bases between. The germline V gene encodes CDR1 SNHLY and CDR2 FYNNEI. This CDR3 is 13 amino acids long. The CDR3 nucleotides are TGTGCCAGCAGTGTCCCAGTTAACTATGGCTACACCTTC. Protein: CASSVPVNYGYTF. The variable domain in full, completed from reference TRBV2 and TRBJ1-2, reads EPEVTQTPSHQVTQMGQEVILRCVPISNHLYFYWYRQILGQKVEFLVSFYNNEISEKSEIFDDQFSVERPDGSNFTLKIRSTKLEDSAMYFCASSVPVNYGYTFGSGTRLTVV.

This clone showed up just once. This rearrangement joins TRBV9 to TRBJ2-1; a possible D gene is TRBD2 (6 bases). The germline V and J ends were trimmed by 0 bases and 7 bases, with 11 bases remaining between them. The CDR3 length is 14 residues. Per the germline V gene, CDR1 is SGDLS and CDR2 is YYNGEE. The CDR3 bases are TGTGCCAGCAGCGTAGAAATAGCGGCTAATGAGCAGTTCTTC. Translating gives CASSVEIAANEQFF. Looking up the rest from reference TRBV9 and TRBJ2-1 gives the full variable domain: DSGVTQTPKHLITATGQRVTLRCSPRSGDLSVYWYQQSLDQGLQFLIQYYNGEERAKGNILERFSAQQFPDLHSELNLSSLELGDSALYFCASSVEIAANEQFFGPGTRLTVL.

This chain connects TRBV13 to TRBJ2-3, with D perhaps TRBD2 (5 bases). Germline CDR1 is PRHDT and CDR2 is FYEKMQ (reference sequence). The CDR3 sequence is 13 residues long. The ends were cut back, 1 base at V and 3 bases at J, with 5 bases in the middle. The CDR3 sequence: CASSLAGTDTQYF. The CDR3 DNA is TGTGCCAGCAGCTTAGCGGGAACAGATACGCAGTATTTT.

This clone was recorded only once. This chain uses TRBV12-3 or TRBV12-4 with TRBJ2-1, with D tentatively TRBD1 (5 bases). Trimming removed 6 bases from V and 5 bases from J, with 11 bases in between. CDR3 size: 13 residues. The DNA of the CDR3 is TGTGCCAGCAGGCCAGGGCAGGACAATGAGCAGTTCTTC. It specifies CASRPGQDNEQFF.

V usage is TRBV11-2 and J usage is TRBJ1-4, with 7 nucleotides matching TRBD1. This CDR3 has 15 residues. The trim removed 5 bases at V and 2 bases at J, leaving 5 bases unmatched. CDR1 and CDR2 (germline): SGHAT, FQNNGV. The CDR3: CASSREGATNEKLFF. The CDR3 nucleotides are TGTGCCAGCAGCCGGGAGGGGGCGACTAATGAAAAACTGTTTTTT.

The chain has TRBV3-1 (or the pseudogene TRBV3-2) and TRBJ1-1, with TRBD1 identical over 7 bases. Germline loops: CDR1 LGHDT, CDR2 YNNKEL (reference sequence). The CDR3 consists of 15 residues. V gave up 1 base and J gave up 2 bases; unmatched junction bases: 4. Written as DNA, the CDR3 is TGTGCCAGCAGCCAAGGAAAGGGGGCAAACACTGAAGCTTTCTTT. It is translated as CASSQGKGANTEAFF.

This clone showed up just once. The chain is built from TRBV28 and TRBJ1-2, with D uncertain. The CDR3 has 14 amino acids. The germline V gene encodes CDR1 MDHEN and CDR2 SYDVKM. Deletions cut 8 bases from V and 8 bases from J, with 21 bases between. CDR3 region: CASSLSGVFVGYTF. CDR3 sequence (DNA): TGTGCCAGCTCCCTCTCCGGGGTATTCGTCGGCTACACCTTC.

The gene calls are TRBV3-1 (or the pseudogene TRBV3-2) and TRBJ2-1; 11 bases align to TRBD1. Trimming removed 4 bases from V and 3 bases from J; junction bases left unmatched: 2. CDR3 length equals 15 residues. The germline V gene has CDR1 LGHDT and CDR2 YNNKEL (reference sequence). CDR3: CASSLGTGGYNEQFF. CDR3 bases: TGTGCCAGCAGCCTGGGGACAGGGGGCTACAATGAGCAGTTCTTC.

The gene calls are TRBV2 and TRBJ2-5, with TRBD1 as a possible D gene (6 bases). Germline V gene sequence: CDR1 SNHLY, CDR2 FYNNEI. This CDR3 region has 14 residues. Trimming took 6 bases from V and 1 from J, leaving 12 bases between them. CDR3 coding DNA: TGTGCCAGCAGCGGCGACAGGCGCCAAGAGACCCAGTACTTC. Its translation: CASSGDRRQETQYF.

The chain joins TRBV19 to TRBJ2-3; TRBD1 agrees at 7 bases. The CDR3 has 16 residues. The ends lost 4 bases at V and 2 bases at J; junction bases unmatched: 9. Germline assignment: CDR1 LNHDA and CDR2 SQIVND (reference sequence). CDR3 nucleotides: TGTGCCAGTAGTAAACCGAGGGGGCCGAACACAGATACGCAGTATTTT. Translation gives CASSKPRGPNTDTQYF.

The chain combines TRBV28 with TRBJ2-2; TRBD2 might be the D (7 bases). V was pared by 8 bases and J by 4 bases, with 14 bases between. Germline V lookup: CDR1 MDHEN, CDR2 SYDVKM. There are 14 residues in the CDR3. The CDR3 DNA reads TGTGCCAGCCAAGGGGGAGGGCGCACCGGGGAGCTGTTTTTT. Its protein product is CASQGGGRTGELFF.

V gene TRBV19 combines with J gene TRBJ2-7, with 7 positions matching TRBD1. The CDR3 is 16 amino acids. Germline CDR1 LNHDA, CDR2 SQIVND (reference sequence). J lost 5 bases, V lost 5 bases, and 15 bases had no gene match. The CDR3 nucleotides are TGTGCCAGTAGTTCCCTCGTGACAGGGACCCCCCACGAGCAGTACTTC. Translated: CASSSLVTGTPHEQYF.

J is TRBJ1-3 and V is TRBV3-1 (or the pseudogene TRBV3-2), with 7 bases identical to TRBD1. The CDR3 is 14 amino acids. With 10 bases clipped from V and 3 bases from J, the junction kept 9 bases outside the gene matches. The germline CDR1 and CDR2 sequences are LGHDT and YNNKEL (reference sequence). DNA of the CDR3: TGTGCCACGCAACAGGGGCTTGGTGGAAACACCATATATTTT. As protein: CATQQGLGGNTIYF.